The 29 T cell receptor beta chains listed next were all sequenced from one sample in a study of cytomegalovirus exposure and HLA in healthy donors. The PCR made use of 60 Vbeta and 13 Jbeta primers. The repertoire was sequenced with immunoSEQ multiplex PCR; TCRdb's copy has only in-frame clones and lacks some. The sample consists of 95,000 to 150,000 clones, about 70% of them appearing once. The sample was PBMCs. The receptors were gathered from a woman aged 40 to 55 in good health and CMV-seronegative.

CDR3 in amino acids: CASSWGEAAGHEQFF. DNA of the CDR3: TGTGCCAGCAGTTGGGGGGAGGCGGCCGGGCATGAGCAGTTCTTC. The chain is built from TRBV7-6 and TRBJ2-1; D is perhaps TRBD2 (6 bases). This CDR3 region has 15 residues. Per germline, CDR1 SGHVS and CDR2 FNYEAQ. V dropped 6 bases and J dropped 8 bases, with 20 bases sitting between them.

In nucleotides, the CDR3 is TGTGCCAGCAGCCCGGACAGGTATAATTCACCCCTCCACTTT. This encodes CASSPDRYNSPLHF. The chain recombines TRBV9 with TRBJ1-6; TRBD1 agrees at 7 bases. Germline-derived CDR1 and CDR2 are SGDLS and YYNGEE. This CDR3 is 14 amino acids long. Trimming removed 4 bases from V and 4 bases from J; junction bases left unmatched: 2.

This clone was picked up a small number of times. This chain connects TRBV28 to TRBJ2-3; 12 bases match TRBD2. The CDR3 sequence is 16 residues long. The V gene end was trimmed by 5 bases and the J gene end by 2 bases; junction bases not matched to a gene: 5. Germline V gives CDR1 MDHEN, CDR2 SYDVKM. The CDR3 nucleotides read TGTGCCAGCAGTCCAGGGACTAGCGGGTACACAGATACGCAGTATTTT. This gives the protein CASSPGTSGYTDTQYF.

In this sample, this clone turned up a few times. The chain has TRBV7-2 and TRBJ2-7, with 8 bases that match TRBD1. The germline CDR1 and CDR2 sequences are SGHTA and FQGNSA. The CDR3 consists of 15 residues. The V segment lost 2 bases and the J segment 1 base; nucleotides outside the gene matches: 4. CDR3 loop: CASSLLQGGSYEQYF. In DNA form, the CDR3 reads TGTGCCAGCAGCTTATTACAGGGGGGATCCTACGAGCAGTACTTC.

The CDR3 DNA follows: TGTGCCATCAGTGAGTTTGGGGCTGAAAAACTGTTTTTT. Amino acid sequence: CAISEFGAEKLFF. The chain links TRBV10-3 to TRBJ1-4; the D gene is possibly TRBD1 (5 bases). CDR3 length: 13 residues. Looked up from germline, CDR1 is ENHRY and CDR2 is SYGVKD. The ends were cut back, 1 base at V and 7 bases at J, with 7 bases in the middle.

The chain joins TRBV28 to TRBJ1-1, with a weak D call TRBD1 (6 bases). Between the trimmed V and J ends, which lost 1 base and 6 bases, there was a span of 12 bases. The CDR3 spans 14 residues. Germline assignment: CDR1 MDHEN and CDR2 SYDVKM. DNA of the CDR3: TGTGCCAGCAGTTTATACAGGGCCAGGTCTGAAGCTTTCTTT. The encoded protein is CASSLYRARSEAFF.

The CDR3 sequence is CASSLRGRGKWDYGYTF. CDR3 sequence (DNA): TGTGCCAGCAGCCTACGAGGCCGGGGGAAGTGGGACTATGGCTACACCTTC. The chain has TRBV7-9 and TRBJ1-2; possibly TRBD1 for D (5 bases). V shed 5 bases and J shed 3 bases, with 22 bases lying between them. CDR3 size: 17 residues. Germline V lookup: CDR1 SEHNR, CDR2 FQNEAQ (reference sequence).

CDR3 DNA: TGTGCCATCAGTGACATAGCGGGAGGTACCGGGGAGCTGTTTTTT. It encodes CAISDIAGGTGELFF. The chain employs TRBV10-3 and TRBJ2-2; 10 bases line up with TRBD2. The CDR3 is made up of 15 amino acids. CDR1 and CDR2 from the germline V gene are ENHRY and SYGVKD. Trimming removed 3 bases from V and 5 bases from J; junction bases left unmatched: 3.

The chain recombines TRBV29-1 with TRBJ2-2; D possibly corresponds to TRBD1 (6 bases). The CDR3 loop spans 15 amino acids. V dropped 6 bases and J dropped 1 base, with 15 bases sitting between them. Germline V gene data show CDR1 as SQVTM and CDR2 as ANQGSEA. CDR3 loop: CSVQVGTLNTGELFF. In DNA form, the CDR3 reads TGCAGCGTCCAAGTGGGGACACTGAACACCGGGGAGCTGTTTTTT.

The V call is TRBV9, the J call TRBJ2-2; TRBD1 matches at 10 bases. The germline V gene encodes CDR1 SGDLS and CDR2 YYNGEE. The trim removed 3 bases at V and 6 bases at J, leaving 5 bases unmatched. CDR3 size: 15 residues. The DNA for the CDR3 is TGTGCCAGCAGCGGGGACAGGGGTCCTGCCGGGGAGCTGTTTTTT. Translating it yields CASSGDRGPAGELFF.

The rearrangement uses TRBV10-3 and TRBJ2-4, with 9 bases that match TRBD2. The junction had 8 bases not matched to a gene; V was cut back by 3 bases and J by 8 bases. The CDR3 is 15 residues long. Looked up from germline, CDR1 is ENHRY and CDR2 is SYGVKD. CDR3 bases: TGTGCCATCAGTGAAGCGGCGGGAGGGAGCGACATTCAGTACTTC. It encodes CAISEAAGGSDIQYF.

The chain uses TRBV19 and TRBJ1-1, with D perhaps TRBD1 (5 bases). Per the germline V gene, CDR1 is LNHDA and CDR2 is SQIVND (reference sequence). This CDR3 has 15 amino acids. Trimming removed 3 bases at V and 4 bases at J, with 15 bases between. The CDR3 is CASSIRRRVGTEAFF. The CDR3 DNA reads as TGTGCCAGTAGTATTAGGCGCAGGGTCGGCACTGAAGCTTTCTTT.

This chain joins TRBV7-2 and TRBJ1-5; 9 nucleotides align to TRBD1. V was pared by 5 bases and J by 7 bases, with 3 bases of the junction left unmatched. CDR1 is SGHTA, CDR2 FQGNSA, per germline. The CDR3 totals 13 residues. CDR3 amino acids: CASSVDRGQPQHF. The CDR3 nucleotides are TGTGCCAGCAGCGTGGACAGGGGACAGCCCCAGCATTTT.

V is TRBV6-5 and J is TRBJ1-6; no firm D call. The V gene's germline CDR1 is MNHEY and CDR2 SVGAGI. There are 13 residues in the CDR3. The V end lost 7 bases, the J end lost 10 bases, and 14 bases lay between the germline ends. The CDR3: CASKVEARSPLHF. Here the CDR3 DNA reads TGTGCCAGCAAGGTTGAGGCTCGGTCACCCCTCCACTTT.

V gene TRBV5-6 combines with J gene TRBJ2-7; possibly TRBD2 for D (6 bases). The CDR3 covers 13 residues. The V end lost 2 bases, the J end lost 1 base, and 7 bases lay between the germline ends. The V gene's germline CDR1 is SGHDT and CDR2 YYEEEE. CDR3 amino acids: CASSFLASYEQYF. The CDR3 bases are TGTGCCAGCAGCTTCCTAGCGTCCTACGAGCAGTACTTC.

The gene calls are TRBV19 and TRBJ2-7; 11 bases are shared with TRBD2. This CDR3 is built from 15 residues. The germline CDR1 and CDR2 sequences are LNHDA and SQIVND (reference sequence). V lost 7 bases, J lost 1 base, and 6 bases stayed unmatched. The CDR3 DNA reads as TGTGCCAGTATTCGGAGACTAGCGGGATCCTACGAGCAGTACTTC. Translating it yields CASIRRLAGSYEQYF.

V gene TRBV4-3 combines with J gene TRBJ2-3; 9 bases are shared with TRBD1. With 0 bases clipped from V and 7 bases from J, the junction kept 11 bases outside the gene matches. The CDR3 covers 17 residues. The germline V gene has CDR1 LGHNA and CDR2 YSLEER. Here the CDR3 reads CASSQEPLTGGGNTQYF. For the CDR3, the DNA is TGCGCCAGCAGCCAAGAACCCCTGACAGGGGGGGGAAATACGCAGTATTTT.

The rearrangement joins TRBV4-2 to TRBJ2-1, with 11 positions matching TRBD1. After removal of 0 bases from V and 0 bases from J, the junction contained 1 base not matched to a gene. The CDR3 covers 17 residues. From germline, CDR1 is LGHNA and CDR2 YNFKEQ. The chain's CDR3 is CASSQEGTGGSYNEQFF. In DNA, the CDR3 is TGTGCCAGCAGCCAAGAAGGGACAGGGGGCTCCTACAATGAGCAGTTCTTC.

For the CDR3, the DNA is TGTGCCAGCAGCGTAGAGGGGCGGTATGGACAGCCCCAGCATTTT. Translated: CASSVEGRYGQPQHF. The chain recombines TRBV9 with TRBJ1-5, with a weak D call TRBD1 (5 bases). V lost 0 bases to trimming and J lost 7 bases, with 14 bases between them. The CDR3 has 15 amino acids. Germline values: CDR1 SGDLS, CDR2 YYNGEE.

The DNA for the CDR3 is TGTGCCAGTAGTATAGATCTCGGACAGGGGACCTACGAGCAGTACTTC. Translating gives CASSIDLGQGTYEQYF. This rearrangement joins TRBV19 to TRBJ2-5, with 9 bases fitting TRBD1. The closer fit of TRBJ2-7 to the DNA end suggests the J call may be wrong. The CDR3 spans 16 residues. CDR1 and CDR2 (germline): LNHDA, SQIVND (reference sequence).

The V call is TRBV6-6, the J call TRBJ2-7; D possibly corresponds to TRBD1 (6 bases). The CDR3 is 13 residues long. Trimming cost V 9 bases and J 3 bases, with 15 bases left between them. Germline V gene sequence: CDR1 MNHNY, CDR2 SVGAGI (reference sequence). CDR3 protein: CASARGLNYEQYF. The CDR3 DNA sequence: TGTGCCAGTGCAAGGGGGTTAAACTACGAGCAGTACTTC.

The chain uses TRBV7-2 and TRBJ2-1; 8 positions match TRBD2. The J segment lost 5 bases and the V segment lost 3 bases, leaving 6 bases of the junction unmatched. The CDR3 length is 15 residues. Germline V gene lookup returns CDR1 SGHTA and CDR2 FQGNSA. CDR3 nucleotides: TGTGCCAGCAGCTTTCGGGGGGGCAAGGACAATGAGCAGTTCTTC. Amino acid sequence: CASSFRGGKDNEQFF.

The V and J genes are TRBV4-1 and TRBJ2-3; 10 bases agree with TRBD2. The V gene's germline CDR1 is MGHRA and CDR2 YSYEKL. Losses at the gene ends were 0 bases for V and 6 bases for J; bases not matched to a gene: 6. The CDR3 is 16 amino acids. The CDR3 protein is CASSQDRASGGDTQYF. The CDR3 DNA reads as TGCGCCAGCAGCCAAGATCGCGCTAGCGGGGGCGATACGCAGTATTTT.

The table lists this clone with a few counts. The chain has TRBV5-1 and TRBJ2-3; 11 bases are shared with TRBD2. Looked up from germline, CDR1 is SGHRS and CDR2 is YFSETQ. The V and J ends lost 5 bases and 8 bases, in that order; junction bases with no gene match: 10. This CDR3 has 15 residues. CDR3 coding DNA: TGCGCCAGCAGGACTAGCGGGATGGGAGTGGCTACGCAGTATTTT. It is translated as CASRTSGMGVATQYF.

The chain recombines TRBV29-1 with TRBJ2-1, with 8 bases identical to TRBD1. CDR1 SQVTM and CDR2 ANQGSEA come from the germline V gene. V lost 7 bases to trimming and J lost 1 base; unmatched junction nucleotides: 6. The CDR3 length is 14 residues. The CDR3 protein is CSAARTGSYNEQFF. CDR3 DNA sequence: TGCAGCGCAGCCCGGACAGGGTCCTACAATGAGCAGTTCTTC.

CDR3 sequence: CASSVSGGANEQFF. CDR3 nucleotides: TGTGCCAGCAGCGTTAGCGGGGGGGCCAATGAGCAGTTCTTC. The chain uses TRBV9 and TRBJ2-1, with 11 bases aligning to TRBD2. Germline CDR1 reads SGDLS; CDR2 reads YYNGEE. V was clipped by 2 bases and J by 6 bases; unmatched bases: 1. This CDR3 comprises 14 residues.

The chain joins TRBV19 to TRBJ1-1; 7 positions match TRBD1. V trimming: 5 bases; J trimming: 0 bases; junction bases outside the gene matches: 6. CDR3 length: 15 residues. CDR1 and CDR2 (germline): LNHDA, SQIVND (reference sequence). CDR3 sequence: CASSVATGMNTEAFF. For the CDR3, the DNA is TGTGCCAGTAGTGTAGCGACAGGGATGAACACTGAAGCTTTCTTT.

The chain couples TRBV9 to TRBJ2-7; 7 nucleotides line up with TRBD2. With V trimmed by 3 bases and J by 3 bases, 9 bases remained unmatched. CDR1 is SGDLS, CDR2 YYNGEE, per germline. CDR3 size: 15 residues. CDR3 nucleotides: TGTGCCAGCAGCGCCGGTGGCGGGAGTAGCTACGAGCAGTACTTC. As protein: CASSAGGGSSYEQYF.

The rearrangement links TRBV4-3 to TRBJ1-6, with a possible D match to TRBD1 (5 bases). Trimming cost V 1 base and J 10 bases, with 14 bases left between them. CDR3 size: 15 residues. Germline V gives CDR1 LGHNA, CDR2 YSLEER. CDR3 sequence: CASSQALGRGSPLHF. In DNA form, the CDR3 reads TGCGCCAGCAGCCAAGCGCTAGGGAGGGGATCACCCCTCCACTTT.